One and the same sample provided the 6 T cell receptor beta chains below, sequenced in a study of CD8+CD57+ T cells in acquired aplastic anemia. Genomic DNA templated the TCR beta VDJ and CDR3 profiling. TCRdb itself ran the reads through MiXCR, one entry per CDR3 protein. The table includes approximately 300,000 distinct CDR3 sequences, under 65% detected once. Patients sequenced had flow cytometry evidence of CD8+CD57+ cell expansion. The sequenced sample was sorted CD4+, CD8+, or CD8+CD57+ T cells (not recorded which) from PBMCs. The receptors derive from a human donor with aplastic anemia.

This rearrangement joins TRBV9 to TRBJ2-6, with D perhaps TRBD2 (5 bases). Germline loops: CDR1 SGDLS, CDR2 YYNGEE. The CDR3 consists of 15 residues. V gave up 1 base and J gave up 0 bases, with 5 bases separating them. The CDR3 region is CASSVRDSGANVLTF. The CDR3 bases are TGTGCCAGCAGCGTACGGGACTCTGGGGCCAACGTCCTGACTTTC.

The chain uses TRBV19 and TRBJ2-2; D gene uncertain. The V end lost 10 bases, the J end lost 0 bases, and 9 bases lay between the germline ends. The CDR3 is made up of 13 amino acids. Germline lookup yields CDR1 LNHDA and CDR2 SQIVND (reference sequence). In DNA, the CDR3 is TGTGCCATACGAACTACGAACACCGGGGAGCTGTTTTTT. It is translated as CAIRTTNTGELFF.

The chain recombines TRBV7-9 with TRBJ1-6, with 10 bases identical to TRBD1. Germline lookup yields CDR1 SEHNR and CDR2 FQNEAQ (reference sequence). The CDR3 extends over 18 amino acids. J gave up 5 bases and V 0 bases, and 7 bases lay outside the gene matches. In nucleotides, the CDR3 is TGTGCCAGCAGCTTAGCCGGACAGGGGGAAGAAGATAATTCACCCCTCCACTTT. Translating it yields CASSLAGQGEEDNSPLHF.

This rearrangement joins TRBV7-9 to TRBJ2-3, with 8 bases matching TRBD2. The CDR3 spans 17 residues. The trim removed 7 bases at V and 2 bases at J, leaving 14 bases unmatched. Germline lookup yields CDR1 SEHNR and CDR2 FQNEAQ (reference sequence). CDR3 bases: TGTGCCAGCACCCCAATCACAGGACTAGCTACCACAGATACGCAGTATTTT. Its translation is CASTPITGLATTDTQYF.

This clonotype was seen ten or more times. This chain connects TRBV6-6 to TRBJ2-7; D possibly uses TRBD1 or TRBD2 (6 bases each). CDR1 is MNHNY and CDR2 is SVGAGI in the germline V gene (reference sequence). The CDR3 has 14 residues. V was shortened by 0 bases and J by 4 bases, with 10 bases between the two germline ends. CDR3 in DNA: TGTGCCAGCAGTTACTCCGGGGGCGGGTACGAGCAGTACTTC. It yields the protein CASSYSGGGYEQYF.

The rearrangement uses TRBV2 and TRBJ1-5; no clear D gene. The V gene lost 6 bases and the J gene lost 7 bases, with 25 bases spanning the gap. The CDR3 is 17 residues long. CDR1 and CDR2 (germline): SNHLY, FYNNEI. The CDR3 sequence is CASRKEAFPSNEQPQHF. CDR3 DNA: TGTGCCAGCAGGAAGGAGGCCTTTCCTTCGAATGAGCAGCCCCAGCATTTT.